This T cell receptor (beta chain) was observed in a study of shared clonotypes between healthy human individuals. Concerning this clone itself: Its antigen remains unidentified.

Study-level points and caveats: There were few donors, and this limited the genetic and exposure-history diversity represented.

Sorted-subset replicate PCRs used around 200 ng of genomic DNA. This amount corresponded to about 30,000 T cell genomes. Clones were sequenced by immunoSEQ multiplex PCR, and TCRdb holds only the in-frame ones, with some missing. The data hold millions of clones, with 85% to 95% observed a single time. CDR3 length: 16 residues. The J segment lost 0 bases and the V segment lost 2 bases, leaving 6 bases of the junction unmatched. CDR1 and CDR2 from the germline V gene are PRHDT and FYEKMQ (reference sequence). This clonotype originated in a man aged 18 to 30 in good health. The gene calls are TRBV13 and TRBJ1-2; TRBD1 aligns across 7 bases. The sample consisted of naive CD4+ T cells sorted from blood. Subset meaning: CD45RA+ positively selected. This CDR3 is CASSLMEGASNYGYTF. The DNA for the CDR3 is TGTGCCAGCAGCTTAATGGAGGGGGCCTCTAACTATGGCTACACCTTC.